These T cell receptor beta chains were read from a single sample in a study of PD-1 blockade in classical Hodgkin lymphoma. Profiled with immunoSEQ multiplex PCR; TCRdb holds only in-frame clones, not every one. The repertoire holds under 35,000 clones, with around 90% as singletons. The material sequenced was CD4+ T cells from blood. The receptor set was obtained from a human donor with classical Hodgkin lymphoma. Both conserved end residues are part of each CDR3. Each record gives: D gene, V gene, CDR3 length, J gene, clone size, CDR3 DNA, CDR3 protein. The D gene is left open where the match is weak. Clone sizes are given selectively: once, few, many, or a class where the clone is expanded.

NA	TRBV18	12	TRBJ2-2	NA	TGTGCCAGCTCAGAGAAAACCGGGGAGCTGTTTTTT	CASSEKTGELFF
TRBD2	TRBV2	14	TRBJ2-7	NA	TGTGCCAGCAGTTTTCTAGCGGGAGGGTCCGAGCAGTACTTC	CASSFLAGGSEQYF
TRBD1	TRBV28	15	TRBJ1-5	NA	TGTGCCAGCATAGGACAGGTTTATAGCAATCAGCCCCAGCATTTT	CASIGQVYSNQPQHF
NA	TRBV4-3	15	TRBJ2-5	NA	TGCGCCAGCAGACCAGAGTATCCAGGGTTAGAGACCCAGTACTTC	CASRPEYPGLETQYF
NA	TRBV7-2	18	TRBJ2-1	NA	TGTGCCAGCAGCTTAAGAGCTCTGCAGGGGGGAGCCTACAATGAGCAGTTCTTC	CASSLRALQGGAYNEQFF
NA	TRBV6-1	17	TRBJ2-5	NA	TGTGCCAGCAGTGAGATACTAGCCCGACACCTGGGGGGGACCCAGTACTTC	CASSEILARHLGGTQYF
NA	TRBV7-2	13	TRBJ1-3	NA	TGTGCCAGCAGCTTTACAGGGGGAAACACCATATATTTT	CASSFTGGNTIYF
TRBD2	TRBV5-8	13	TRBJ2-5	few	TGTGCCAGCAGCACCGGACTAGAAGAGACCCAGTACTTC	CASSTGLEETQYF
NA	TRBV28	12	TRBJ1-2	NA	TGTGCCAGCAGGGACAGTAACTATGGCTACACCTTC	CASRDSNYGYTF
TRBD2	TRBV5-1	16	TRBJ2-5	NA	TGCGCCAGCAGCTTGTCGGGGACTAGCGGTCAAGAGACCCAGTACTTC	CASSLSGTSGQETQYF
NA	TRBV5-6	17	TRBJ2-5	NA	TGTGCCAGCAGCTTCGTACGCGGCCTAGGGTACCAAGAGACCCAGTACTTC	CASSFVRGLGYQETQYF
NA	TRBV10-3	14	TRBJ1-3	NA	TGTGCCATCAGGGCACAGGACTCTGGAAACACCATATATTTT	CAIRAQDSGNTIYF
NA	TRBV15	15	TRBJ2-7	NA	TGTGCCACCAGCAGAGGGAGGGACGGGTCCTACGAGCAGTACTTC	CATSRGRDGSYEQYF
NA	TRBV7-2	14	TRBJ1-6	NA	TGTGCCAGCAGCTTCGGGGGCTCAAATTCACCCCTCCACTTT	CASSFGGSNSPLHF
TRBD1	TRBV4-2	16	TRBJ1-4	once	TGTGCCAGCAGCCAAGATTGGCCAGGGGGCGGGGAAAAACTGTTTTTT	CASSQDWPGGGEKLFF
NA	TRBV7-9	14	TRBJ2-3	NA	TGTGCCAGCAGCTTAAGACAGGCCACAGATACGCAGTATTTT	CASSLRQATDTQYF
NA	TRBV7-2	15	TRBJ2-1	NA	TGTGCCAGCAGCTTAGGGTCATCCCCTAACAATGAGCAGTTCTTC	CASSLGSSPNNEQFF
TRBD1	TRBV5-5	15	TRBJ2-3	once	TGTGCCAGCAGCTTGAGACACAGGGGTCCAGATACGCAGTATTTT	CASSLRHRGPDTQYF